This entry concerns a single TCR beta chain. Its antigen is unidentified. The sample belongs to a study of a mutant IDH1 vaccine in newly diagnosed glioma. Across the study: Most patients had radiochemotherapy with temozolomide before enrollment; others had one alone.

Trimming stripped 4 bases from V and 7 bases from J, with 5 bases between. CDR1 and CDR2 (germline): PRHDT, FYEKMQ (reference sequence). CDR3 size: 11 residues. The time point denotes: week 5, during vaccination. Each vaccine dose was 300 ug of mutant IDH1 20-mer peptide, with topical imiquimod. Sequenced by immunoSEQ multiplex PCR; TCRdb stores in-frame clones only, minus some. The table has some 48,000 clones, roughly 78% seen once. Sequenced here: PBMCs, sampled from a glioma patient whose treatment included an IDH1 peptide vaccine. The chain joins TRBV13 to TRBJ2-1; D not resolved. This sequence originates from a woman in her thirties or forties with glioma. In DNA form, the CDR3 reads TGTGCCAGCAGCTCCGGAAATGAGCAGTTCTTC. As protein: CASSSGNEQFF.